These 12 T cell receptor beta chains were sequenced from one sample in a study of blood T cell repertoires in COVID-19. Assay: immunoSEQ multiplex PCR; the TCRdb copy retains only in-frame clones and omits some. The table includes about 46,000 clones, over 70% detected once. Input material: peripheral blood. The receptors shown here come from a human donor in a cohort sampled during active COVID-19.

The chain has TRBV10-2 and TRBJ1-2, with D perhaps TRBD1 (6 bases). Deletions cut 4 bases from V and 2 bases from J, with 11 bases between. This CDR3 has 14 residues. Per the germline V gene, CDR1 is WSHSY and CDR2 is SAAADI. In DNA, the CDR3 is TGCGCCAGCAGTGGACAGGCCCTAAACTATGGCTACACCTTC. It encodes CASSGQALNYGYTF.

The chain couples TRBV14 to TRBJ2-2, with 7 bases fitting TRBD1. Germline-derived CDR1 and CDR2 are SGHDN and FVKESK. CDR3 length: 16 amino acids. J gave up 5 bases and V 4 bases, and 10 bases lay outside the gene matches. Here the CDR3 reads CASSPFPRGKTGELFF. In DNA form, the CDR3 reads TGTGCCAGCAGCCCCTTCCCCAGGGGGAAGACCGGGGAGCTGTTTTTT.

This clone appeared a single time. This rearrangement joins TRBV2 to TRBJ2-3, with a possible D match to TRBD2 (6 bases). Germline CDR1 and CDR2: SNHLY and FYNNEI. The V and J ends lost 5 bases and 2 bases respectively, with 14 bases between them. This CDR3 is built from 15 residues. The CDR3 DNA sequence: TGTGCCAGCAGTAACTTAGCGGTTCTCACAGATACGCAGTATTTT. Protein product: CASSNLAVLTDTQYF.

The V call is TRBV9, the J call TRBJ2-2, with 8 bases identical to TRBD2. V trimming: 6 bases; J trimming: 1 base; junction bases outside the gene matches: 5. Germline V CDR1 and CDR2: SGDLS, YYNGEE. The CDR3 loop spans 15 amino acids. The CDR3 spells CASNPAGVNTGELFF. The CDR3 bases are TGTGCCAGCAACCCAGCGGGGGTGAACACCGGGGAGCTGTTTTTT. Full variable domain (rest looked up from reference TRBV9 and TRBJ2-2): DSGVTQTPKHLITATGQRVTLRCSPRSGDLSVYWYQQSLDQGLQFLIQYYNGEERAKGNILERFSAQQFPDLHSELNLSSLELGDSALYFCASNPAGVNTGELFFGEGSRLTVL.

The rearrangement uses TRBV6-6 and TRBJ2-2; D gene uncertain. The V gene lost 5 bases and the J gene lost 6 bases, with 10 bases spanning the gap. Germline V gene sequence: CDR1 MNHNY, CDR2 SVGAGI (reference sequence). This CDR3 region has 13 residues. The CDR3 loop reads CASSRTQAGELFF. The CDR3 nucleotides are TGTGCCAGCAGTCGGACCCAGGCCGGGGAGCTGTTTTTT.

This chain connects TRBV5-4 to TRBJ1-2; TRBD1 might be the D (5 bases). Between the trimmed V and J ends, which lost 4 bases and 6 bases, there was a span of 13 bases. Germline V gives CDR1 SGHNT, CDR2 YYREEE (reference sequence). This CDR3 has 13 residues. CDR3 loop: CASSEALGDGYTF. The DNA for the CDR3 is TGTGCCAGCAGCGAGGCCCTAGGGGATGGCTACACCTTC.

V and J are TRBV6-5 and TRBJ2-1; possible D gene TRBD1, 6 bases. This CDR3 region has 12 residues. V was pared by 2 bases and J by 13 bases, with 12 bases between. Germline V gives CDR1 MNHEY, CDR2 SVGAGI. In DNA form, the CDR3 reads TGTGCCAGCAGTTACGAATGGGGGCCCCAGTTCTTC. Translation: CASSYEWGPQFF.

The chain carries TRBV3-1 (or the pseudogene TRBV3-2) and TRBJ2-3; possibly TRBD2 for D (5 bases). V gave up 1 base and J gave up 0 bases, with 11 bases separating them. The germline V gene has CDR1 LGHDT and CDR2 YNNKEL (reference sequence). This CDR3 region has 16 residues. The CDR3 nucleotides read TGTGCCAGCAGCCAAGTCCCCGGGATTAGCACAGATACGCAGTATTTT. This sequence encodes CASSQVPGISTDTQYF.

This clone has more than one count but fewer than ten. This rearrangement joins TRBV28 to TRBJ1-2, with a possible D match to TRBD1 (5 bases). CDR1 and CDR2 (germline): MDHEN, SYDVKM. The V and J ends lost 5 bases and 4 bases respectively, with 17 bases between them. There are 15 residues in the CDR3. CDR3 nucleotide sequence: TGTGCCAGCAGTCTAAGCCAGGCGGGGACCTATGGCTACACCTTC. Translated, it gives CASSLSQAGTYGYTF.

The rearrangement joins TRBV5-6 to TRBJ2-7, with TRBD1 as a possible D gene (5 bases). The germline V gene encodes CDR1 SGHDT and CDR2 YYEEEE. CDR3 size: 12 residues. The V gene lost 4 bases and the J gene lost 6 bases, with 11 bases spanning the gap. CDR3 residues: CASSQGAGEQYF. CDR3 nucleotides: TGTGCCAGCAGCCAAGGGGCTGGCGAGCAGTACTTC.

The V call is TRBV7-2, the J call TRBJ2-7; TRBD2 matches at 10 bases. The CDR3 covers 15 residues. The J segment lost 4 bases and the V segment lost 0 bases, leaving 3 bases of the junction unmatched. CDR1 and CDR2 (germline): SGHTA, FQGNSA. The CDR3 is CASSLAVAGGYEQYF. The CDR3 DNA reads TGTGCCAGCAGCTTAGCGGTAGCGGGGGGATACGAGCAGTACTTC.

The gene calls are TRBV27 and TRBJ2-3; 7 nucleotides align to TRBD1. The CDR3 runs to 13 residues. The junction had 4 bases not matched to a gene; V was cut back by 6 bases and J by 4 bases. Looked up from germline, CDR1 is MNHEY and CDR2 is SMNVEV (reference sequence). Here the CDR3 reads CASRQGISDTQYF. CDR3 in DNA: TGTGCCAGCAGACAGGGGATCTCAGATACGCAGTATTTT.